Listed below are T cell receptor beta chains from one sample, sequenced in a study of graft-versus-host responses after intestinal transplantation. Libraries were prepared by immunoSEQ multiplex PCR; TCRdb keeps only in-frame clonotypes and omits some of them. This table holds around 71,000 clones, roughly 89% found once. The sample was bone marrow, taken roughly 780 days after intestinal transplantation. The receptor source for this set is a human patient who received an intestinal transplant, so some T cells may come from the graft donor. Both conserved end residues are part of each CDR3. D genes are given only for firm matches. The size field is filled for only some rows; it gives once, few, many or a size class.

j_gene	d_gene	v_gene	abundance	CDR3aa	CDR3nt
TRBJ1-1	TRBD1	TRBV6-6	-	CASSATGLSEAFF	TGTGCCAGCAGTGCGACAGGGTTATCTGAAGCTTTCTTT
TRBJ1-4	-	TRBV27	-	CASRAWNEKLFF	TGTGCCAGCAGGGCCTGGAATGAAAAACTGTTTTTT
TRBJ2-5	TRBD1	TRBV5-1	-	CASSPGVQGGTQYF	TGCGCCAGCAGCCCTGGGGTACAGGGGGGGACCCAGTACTTC
TRBJ2-3	-	TRBV7-6	-	CASSRNRVGDTQYF	TGTGCCAGCAGCCGAAACAGGGTGGGGGATACGCAGTATTTT
TRBJ2-3	TRBD1	TRBV19	-	CASSIIRGTGGTDTQYF	TGTGCCAGTAGTATCATCCGGGGGACAGGGGGCACAGATACGCAGTATTTT
TRBJ2-1	TRBD1	TRBV5-1	once	CASSLTGESYNEQFF	TGCGCCAGCAGCTTGACAGGGGAGTCCTACAATGAGCAGTTCTTC
TRBJ2-7	-	TRBV5-1	-	CASSLADGSYEQYF	TGCGCCAGCAGCTTGGCCGACGGGTCCTACGAGCAGTACTTC
TRBJ2-2	TRBD2	TRBV29-1	-	CSVVTSGAGELFF	TGCAGCGTTGTGACTAGCGGGGCCGGGGAGCTGTTTTTT
TRBJ2-5	-	TRBV30	-	CAWSPEGSGQETQYF	TGTGCCTGGAGTCCGGAGGGTAGCGGCCAAGAGACCCAGTACTTC
TRBJ2-1	TRBD2	TRBV4-1	-	CASSQETPGLAQAGFF	TGCGCCAGCAGCCAAGAAACCCCTGGACTAGCCCAGGCCGGGTTCTTC
TRBJ1-5	-	TRBV7-9	-	CASSSRGGDWSNQPQHF	TGTGCCAGCAGCTCACGGGGGGGTGACTGGAGCAATCAGCCCCAGCATTTT
TRBJ1-1	-	TRBV5-6	-	CASSPTVSREAFF	TGTGCCAGCAGCCCGACAGTATCCCGTGAAGCTTTCTTT
TRBJ2-7	TRBD2	TRBV19	-	CASSPGGEFNEQYF	TGTGCCAGTAGTCCGGGGGGAGAATTCAACGAGCAGTACTTC
TRBJ2-7	TRBD2	TRBV13	-	CASSFPSGSKEQYF	TGTGCCAGCAGCTTTCCTAGCGGGAGTAAGGAGCAGTACTTC
TRBJ2-3	TRBD2	TRBV6-5	-	CASAGGGDTQYF	TGTGCCAGCGCGGGGGGGGGAGATACGCAGTATTTT
TRBJ2-1	TRBD2	TRBV4-1	-	CASSQEAGGAYNEQFF	TGCGCCAGCAGCCAGGAAGCGGGGGGGGCCTACAATGAGCAGTTCTTC
TRBJ2-1	-	TRBV4-1	-	CASSPRSGSGEQFF	TGCGCCAGCAGCCCTAGATCGGGGTCGGGTGAGCAGTTCTTC
TRBJ2-7	-	TRBV6-6	-	CASSYSIDSSPGEQYF	TGTGCCAGCAGTTACTCGATTGATAGTTCACCGGGAGAGCAGTACTTC
TRBJ2-7	TRBD2	TRBV6-5	few	CASSYRGGDSYEQYF	TGTGCCAGCAGTTACCGGGGGGGGGATTCCTACGAGCAGTACTTC
TRBJ2-7	-	TRBV10-2	-	CASGSYEQYF	TGCGCCAGCGGCTCCTACGAGCAGTACTTC
TRBJ2-7	TRBD1	TRBV6-5	-	CASSSNPLDRANEQYF	TGTGCCAGCAGTTCGAACCCCCTGGACAGGGCTAATGAGCAGTACTTC
TRBJ2-3	TRBD2	TRBV25-1	-	CASSEGLGRLDTQYF	TGTGCCAGCAGTGAGGGACTAGGGCGTCTGGATACGCAGTATTTT
TRBJ2-1	TRBD2	TRBV28	-	CASSSPGTSGGNNEQFF	TGTGCCAGCAGTTCTCCCGGGACTAGCGGGGGAAACAATGAGCAGTTCTTC
TRBJ2-1	-	TRBV6-5	-	CASSYLPSLGEQFF	TGTGCCAGCAGTTACCTCCCTTCTCTAGGTGAGCAGTTCTTC
TRBJ2-5	-	TRBV6-1	-	CASSEARISIFQETQYF	TGTGCCAGCAGTGAAGCCAGAATTAGTATCTTCCAAGAGACCCAGTACTTC
TRBJ2-2	TRBD1	TRBV7-7	-	CASSPTGTNTGELFF	TGTGCCAGCAGCCCGACAGGGACCAACACCGGGGAGCTGTTTTTT
TRBJ1-4	-	TRBV29-1	few	CSVVGWGGLSEKLFF	TGCAGCGTTGTCGGCTGGGGGGGCTTATCTGAAAAACTGTTTTTT
TRBJ2-1	-	TRBV5-4	-	CASSRDPQDEQFF	TGTGCCAGCAGCCGGGACCCTCAAGATGAGCAGTTCTTC
TRBJ1-1	TRBD1	TRBV27	-	CASRRPIGQGGRDTEAFF	TGTGCCAGCAGGCGGCCGATTGGACAGGGGGGGCGGGACACTGAAGCTTTCTTT
TRBJ2-3	-	TRBV7-6	-	CASSLVTARNTDTQYF	TGTGCCAGCAGCTTAGTGACAGCCCGAAACACAGATACGCAGTATTTT
TRBJ2-7	-	TRBV7-3	-	CASSLSAGTSYEQYF	TGTGCCAGCAGCTTATCCGCGGGGACTTCCTACGAGCAGTACTTC
TRBJ1-3	TRBD1	TRBV28	-	CASSLPTGVRGGNTIYF	TGTGCCAGCAGTTTACCAACAGGGGTTCGTGGTGGAAACACCATATATTTT
TRBJ1-1	-	TRBV11-3	-	CASSLGGNTEAFF	TGTGCCAGCAGCTTAGGGGGTAACACTGAAGCTTTCTTT
TRBJ1-3	-	TRBV6-5	few	CASSYGRQGNTIYF	TGTGCCAGCAGTTACGGGAGACAGGGAAACACCATATATTTT
TRBJ1-6	-	TRBV5-5	-	CASSLEGRDSPLHF	TGTGCCAGCAGCTTAGAGGGTCGGGATTCACCCCTCCACTTT
TRBJ1-6	-	TRBV6-5	-	CASSYRGPTTSPLHF	TGTGCCAGCAGTTACCGGGGGCCGACCACTTCACCCCTCCACTTT
TRBJ1-1	TRBD1	TRBV27	-	CASSRQGSVVTEAFF	TGTGCCAGCAGTCGACAGGGGTCGGTAGTCACTGAAGCTTTCTTT
TRBJ2-1	TRBD2	TRBV6-1	-	CASRPTSGWNEQFF	TGTGCCAGCAGACCGACTAGCGGGTGGAATGAGCAGTTCTTC
TRBJ2-7	-	TRBV5-1	-	CASSLAAGAYEQYF	TGCGCCAGCAGCTTGGCGGCAGGGGCCTACGAGCAGTACTTC
TRBJ2-7	-	TRBV5-4	-	CASSQGRVARAPREQYF	TGTGCCAGCAGCCAAGGTCGTGTAGCGAGAGCTCCTCGCGAGCAGTACTTC
TRBJ2-1	-	TRBV5-1	-	CASSLWAAGGSYNEQFF	TGCGCCAGCAGCTTGTGGGCGGCAGGTGGTTCCTACAATGAGCAGTTCTTC
TRBJ2-7	-	TRBV5-6	-	CASSYLRDGSYEQYF	TGTGCCAGCAGTTACCTCCGGGACGGATCCTACGAGCAGTACTTC
TRBJ2-7	-	TRBV29-1	-	CSVEDPAYF	TGCAGCGTTGAAGATCCCGCCTACTTC
TRBJ2-2	-	TRBV7-3	-	CASSLSGGLDDTGELFF	TGTGCCAGCAGCTTATCTGGGGGCCTAGACGATACCGGGGAGCTGTTTTTT
TRBJ2-7	TRBD2	TRBV7-6	-	CASSGGTSGRHSYEQYF	TGTGCCAGCAGCGGCGGGACTAGCGGGAGGCACTCCTACGAGCAGTACTTC
TRBJ2-5	TRBD1	TRBV5-6	-	CASSAPDRAQTQYF	TGTGCCAGCAGTGCCCCGGACAGGGCACAGACCCAGTACTTC
TRBJ2-7	-	TRBV6-5	-	CASSEAADSYEQYF	TGTGCCAGCTCGGAAGCGGCAGACTCCTACGAGCAGTACTTC
TRBJ2-5	-	TRBV6-1	-	CASSTEETQYF	TGTGCCAGCAGTACTGAAGAGACCCAGTACTTC
TRBJ1-5	TRBD1	TRBV4-1	-	CASSHPGFLGRGRQPQHF	TGCGCCAGCAGCCACCCCGGGTTTTTAGGCAGGGGGCGGCAGCCCCAGCATTTT
TRBJ2-3	-	TRBV10-1	-	CASSEQSRDDTQYF	TGCGCCAGCAGTGAGCAGTCCAGGGATGATACGCAGTATTTT
TRBJ1-1	-	TRBV15	-	CATSSRWGNTEAFF	TGTGCCACCAGCAGTCGGTGGGGTAACACTGAAGCTTTCTTT
TRBJ2-3	TRBD1	TRBV28	-	CASSPLSRQGAGDTQYF	TGTGCCAGCAGTCCCCTTTCGAGACAGGGGGCTGGGGATACGCAGTATTTT
TRBJ1-2	-	TRBV7-9	-	CASSRGPANYGYTF	TGTGCCAGCAGCCGTGGGCCAGCTAACTATGGCTACACCTTC
TRBJ1-2	-	TRBV28	-	CASSLGARGDYGYTF	TGTGCCAGCAGTTTAGGGGCGCGGGGGGACTATGGCTACACCTTC
TRBJ2-4	-	TRBV5-6	-	CASSPGPRTENIQYF	TGTGCCAGCAGCCCGGGGCCCAGGACCGAAAACATTCAGTACTTC
TRBJ1-1	-	TRBV6-5	once	CASSYSGGGTEAFF	TGTGCCAGCAGTTACAGTGGCGGCGGGACTGAAGCTTTCTTT
TRBJ1-2	-	TRBV5-4	-	CAFIGLNYGYTF	TGTGCCTTCATAGGACTGAACTATGGCTACACCTTC